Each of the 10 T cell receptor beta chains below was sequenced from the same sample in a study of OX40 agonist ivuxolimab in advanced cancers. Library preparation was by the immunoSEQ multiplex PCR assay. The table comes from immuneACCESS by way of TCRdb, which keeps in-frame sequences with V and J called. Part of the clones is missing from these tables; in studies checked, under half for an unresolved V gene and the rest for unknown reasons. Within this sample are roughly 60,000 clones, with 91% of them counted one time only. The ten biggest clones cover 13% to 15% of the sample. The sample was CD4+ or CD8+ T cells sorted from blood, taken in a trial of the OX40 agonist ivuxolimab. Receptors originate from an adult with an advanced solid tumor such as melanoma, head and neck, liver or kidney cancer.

CDR3 nucleotides: TGTGCCAGCAGCTTGCTAGGGGGCAGCGGTCAGCCCCAGCATTTT. It codes for CASSLLGGSGQPQHF. The genes are TRBV5-6 and TRBJ1-5, with 7 bases aligning to TRBD1. CDR3 length equals 15 residues. Germline lookup yields CDR1 SGHDT and CDR2 YYEEEE. V dropped 1 base and J dropped 6; count of bases not matched to a gene: 7.

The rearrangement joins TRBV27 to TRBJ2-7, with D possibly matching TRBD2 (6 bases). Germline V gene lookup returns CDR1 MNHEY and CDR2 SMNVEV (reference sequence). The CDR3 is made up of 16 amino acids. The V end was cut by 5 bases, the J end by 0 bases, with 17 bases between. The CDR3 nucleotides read TGTGCCAGCAGTAACCGGGCTAGCGCCCGCTCCTACGAGCAGTACTTC. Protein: CASSNRASARSYEQYF.

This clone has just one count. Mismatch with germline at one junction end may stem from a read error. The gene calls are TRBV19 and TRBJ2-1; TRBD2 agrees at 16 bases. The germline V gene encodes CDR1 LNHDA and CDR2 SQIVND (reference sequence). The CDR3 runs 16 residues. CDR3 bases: TGTACCAGTAGTCCAGGGACTAGCGGGAGGGTCAATGAGCAGTTCTTC. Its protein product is CTSSPGTSGRVNEQFF.

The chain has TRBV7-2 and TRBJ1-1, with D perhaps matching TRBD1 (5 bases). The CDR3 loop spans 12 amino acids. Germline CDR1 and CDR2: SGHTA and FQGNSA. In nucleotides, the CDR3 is TGTGCGGGACGGGCCTTGAACACTGAAGCTTTCTTT. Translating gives CAGRALNTEAFF. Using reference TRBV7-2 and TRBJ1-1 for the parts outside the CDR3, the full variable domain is GAGVSQSPSNKVTEKGKDVELRCDPISGHTALYWYRQSLGQGLEFLIYFQGNSAPDKSGLPSDRFSAERTGGSVSTLTIQRTQQEDSAVYLCAGRALNTEAFFGQGTRLTVV.

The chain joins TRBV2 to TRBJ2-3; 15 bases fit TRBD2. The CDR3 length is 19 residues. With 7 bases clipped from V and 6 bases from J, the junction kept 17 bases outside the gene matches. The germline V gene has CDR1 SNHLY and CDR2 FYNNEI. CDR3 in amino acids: CASKGVSPGLAGGGDTQYF. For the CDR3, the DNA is TGTGCCAGCAAGGGGGTCTCACCGGGACTAGCGGGAGGAGGGGATACGCAGTATTTT. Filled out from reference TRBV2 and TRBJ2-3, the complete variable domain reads EPEVTQTPSHQVTQMGQEVILRCVPISNHLYFYWYRQILGQKVEFLVSFYNNEISEKSEIFDDQFSVERPDGSNFTLKIRSTKLEDSAMYFCASKGVSPGLAGGGDTQYFGPGTRLTVL.

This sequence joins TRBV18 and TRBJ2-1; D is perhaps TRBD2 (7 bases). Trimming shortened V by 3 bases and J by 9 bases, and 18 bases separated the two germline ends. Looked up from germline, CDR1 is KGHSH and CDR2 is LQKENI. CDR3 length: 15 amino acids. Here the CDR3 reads CASSPESRGGGEQFF. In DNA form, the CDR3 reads TGTGCCAGCTCACCGGAGAGCAGGGGAGGGGGTGAGCAGTTCTTC. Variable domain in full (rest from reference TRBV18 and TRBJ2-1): NAGVMQNPRHLVRRRGQEARLRCSPMKGHSHVYWYRQLPEEGLKFMVYLQKENIIDESGMPKERFSAEFPKEGPSILRIQQVVRGDSAAYFCASSPESRGGGEQFFGPGTRLTVL.

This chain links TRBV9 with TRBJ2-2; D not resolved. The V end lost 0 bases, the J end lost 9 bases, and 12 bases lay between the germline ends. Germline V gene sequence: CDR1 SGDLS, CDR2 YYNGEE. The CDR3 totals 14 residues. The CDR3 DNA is TGTGCCAGCAGCGTAGCGGCCATGGGCAGGGAGCTGTTTTTT. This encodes CASSVAAMGRELFF.

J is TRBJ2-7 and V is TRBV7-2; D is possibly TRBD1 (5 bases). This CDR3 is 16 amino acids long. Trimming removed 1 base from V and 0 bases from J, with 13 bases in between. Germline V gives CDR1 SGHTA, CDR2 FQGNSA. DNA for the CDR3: TGTGCCAGCAGCTTAGTGGCAGGGCCCAGCTCCTACGAGCAGTACTTC. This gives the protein CASSLVAGPSSYEQYF.

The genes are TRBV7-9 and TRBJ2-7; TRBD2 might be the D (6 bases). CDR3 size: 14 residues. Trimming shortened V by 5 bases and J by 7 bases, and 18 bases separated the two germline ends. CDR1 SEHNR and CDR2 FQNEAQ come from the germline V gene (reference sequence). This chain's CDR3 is CASSPGVASGEQYF. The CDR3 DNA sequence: TGTGCCAGCAGCCCGGGGGTGGCTTCTGGGGAGCAGTACTTC.

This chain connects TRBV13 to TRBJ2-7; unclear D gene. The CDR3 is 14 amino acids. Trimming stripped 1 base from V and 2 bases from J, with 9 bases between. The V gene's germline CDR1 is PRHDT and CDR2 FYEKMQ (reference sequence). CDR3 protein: CASSLAGRTYEQYF. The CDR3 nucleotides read TGTGCCAGCAGCTTAGCGGGTAGGACCTACGAGCAGTACTTC.